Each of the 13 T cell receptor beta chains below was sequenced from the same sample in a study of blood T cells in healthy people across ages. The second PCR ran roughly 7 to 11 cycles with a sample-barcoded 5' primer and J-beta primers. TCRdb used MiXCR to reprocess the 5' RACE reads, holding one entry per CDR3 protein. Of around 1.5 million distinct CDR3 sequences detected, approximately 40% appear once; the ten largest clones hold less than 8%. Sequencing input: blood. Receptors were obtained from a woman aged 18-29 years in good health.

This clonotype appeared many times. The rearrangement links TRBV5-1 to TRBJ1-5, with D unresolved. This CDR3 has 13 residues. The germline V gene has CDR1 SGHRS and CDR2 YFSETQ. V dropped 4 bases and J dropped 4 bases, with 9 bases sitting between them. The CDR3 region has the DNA TGCGCCAGCAGCCTGGACCCTAATCAGCCCCAGCATTTT. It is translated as CASSLDPNQPQHF. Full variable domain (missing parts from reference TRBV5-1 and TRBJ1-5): KAGVTQTPRYLIKTRGQQVTLSCSPISGHRSVSWYQQTPGQGLQFLFEYFSETQRNKGNFPGRFSGRQFSNSRSEMNVSTLELGDSALYLCASSLDPNQPQHFGDGTRLSIL.

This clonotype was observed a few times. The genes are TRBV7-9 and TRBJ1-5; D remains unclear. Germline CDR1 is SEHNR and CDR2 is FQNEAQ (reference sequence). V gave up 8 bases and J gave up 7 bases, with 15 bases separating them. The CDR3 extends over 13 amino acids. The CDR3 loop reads CASPCKPRQPQHF. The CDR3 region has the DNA TGTGCCAGCCCGTGTAAGCCGAGACAGCCCCAGCATTTT. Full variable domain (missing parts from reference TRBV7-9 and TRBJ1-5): DTGVSQNPRHKITKRGQNVTFRCDPISEHNRLYWYRQTLGQGPEFLTYFQNEAQLEKSRLLSDRFSAERPKGSFSTLEIQRTEQGDSAMYLCASPCKPRQPQHFGDGTRLSIL.

The CDR3 loop is CAITSDRGRTKAFF. CDR3 in DNA: TGTGCCATCACCTCAGACAGGGGGAGGACTAAAGCTTTCTTT. This rearrangement joins TRBV10-3 to TRBJ1-1, with 9 bases fitting TRBD1. CDR3 length: 14 residues. Germline loops: CDR1 ENHRY, CDR2 SYGVKD. The V segment lost 7 bases and the J segment 9 bases; nucleotides outside the gene matches: 12.

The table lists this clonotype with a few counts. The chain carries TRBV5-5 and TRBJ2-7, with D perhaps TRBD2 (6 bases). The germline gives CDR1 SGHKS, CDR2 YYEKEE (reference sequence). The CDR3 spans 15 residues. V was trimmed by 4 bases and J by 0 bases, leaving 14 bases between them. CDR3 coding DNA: TGTGCCAGCAGCCTCCGGGACTTGTACTCCTACGAGCAGTACTTC. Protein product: CASSLRDLYSYEQYF.

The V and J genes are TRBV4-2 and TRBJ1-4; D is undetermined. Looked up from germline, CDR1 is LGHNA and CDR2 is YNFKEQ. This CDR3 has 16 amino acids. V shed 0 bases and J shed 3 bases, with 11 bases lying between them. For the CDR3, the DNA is TGTGCCAGCAGCCAAGAACAAAGGGCACCTAATGAAAAACTGTTTTTT. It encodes CASSQEQRAPNEKLFF.

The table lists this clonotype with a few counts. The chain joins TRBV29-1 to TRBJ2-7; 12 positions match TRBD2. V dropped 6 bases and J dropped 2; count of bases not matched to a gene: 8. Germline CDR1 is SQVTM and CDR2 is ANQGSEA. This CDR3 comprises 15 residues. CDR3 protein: CSVSSGGADPYEQYF. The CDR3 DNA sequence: TGCAGCGTGTCTAGCGGGGGGGCCGATCCCTACGAGCAGTACTTC.

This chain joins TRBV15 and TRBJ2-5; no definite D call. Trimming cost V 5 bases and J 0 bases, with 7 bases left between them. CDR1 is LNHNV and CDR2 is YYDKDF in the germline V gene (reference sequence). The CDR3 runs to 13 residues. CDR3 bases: TGTGCCACCAGCGGACCCAACCAAGAGACCCAGTACTTC. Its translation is CATSGPNQETQYF.

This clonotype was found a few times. The CDR3 protein is CASSVSPGLQAYEQYF. CDR3 DNA: TGTGCCAGCAGCGTCTCTCCGGGACTACAGGCGTACGAGCAGTACTTC. This chain connects TRBV6-5 to TRBJ2-7; 7 bases are a match to TRBD2. The trim removed 6 bases at V and 4 bases at J, leaving 15 bases unmatched. Germline lookup yields CDR1 MNHEY and CDR2 SVGAGI. This CDR3 has 16 residues.

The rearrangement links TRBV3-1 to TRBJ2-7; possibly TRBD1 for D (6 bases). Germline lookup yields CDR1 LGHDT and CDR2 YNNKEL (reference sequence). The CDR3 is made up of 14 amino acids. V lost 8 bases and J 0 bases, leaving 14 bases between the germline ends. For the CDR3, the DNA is TGTGCCAGCCAGAGGGGGACGAGCTCCTACGAGCAGTACTTC. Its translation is CASQRGTSSYEQYF.

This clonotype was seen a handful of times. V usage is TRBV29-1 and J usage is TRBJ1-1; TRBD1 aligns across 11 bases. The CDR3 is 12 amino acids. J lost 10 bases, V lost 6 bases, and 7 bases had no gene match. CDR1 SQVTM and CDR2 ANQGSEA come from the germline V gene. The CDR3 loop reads CSVEYGQGAAFF. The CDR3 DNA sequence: TGCAGCGTAGAATATGGACAGGGGGCAGCTTTCTTT.

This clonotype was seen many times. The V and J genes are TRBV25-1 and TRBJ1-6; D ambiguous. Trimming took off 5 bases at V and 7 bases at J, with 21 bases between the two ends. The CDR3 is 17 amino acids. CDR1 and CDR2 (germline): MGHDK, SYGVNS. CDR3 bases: TGTGCCAGCAGTCCCATAGGTACGGCGGCCATGAATTCACCCCTCCACTTT. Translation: CASSPIGTAAMNSPLHF.

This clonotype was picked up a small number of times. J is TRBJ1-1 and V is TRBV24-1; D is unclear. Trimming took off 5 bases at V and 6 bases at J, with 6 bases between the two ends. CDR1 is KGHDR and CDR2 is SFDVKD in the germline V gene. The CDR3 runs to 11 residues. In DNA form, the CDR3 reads TGTGCCACCAGTGGGGGTTCTGAAGCTTTCTTT. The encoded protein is CATSGGSEAFF.

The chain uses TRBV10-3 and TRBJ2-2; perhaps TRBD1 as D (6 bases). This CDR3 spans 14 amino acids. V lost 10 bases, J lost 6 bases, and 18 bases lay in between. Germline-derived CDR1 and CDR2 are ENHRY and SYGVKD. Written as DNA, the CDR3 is TGTGCCACCCACCAGGGGTATAACGCCGGGGAGCTGTTTTTT. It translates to CATHQGYNAGELFF.